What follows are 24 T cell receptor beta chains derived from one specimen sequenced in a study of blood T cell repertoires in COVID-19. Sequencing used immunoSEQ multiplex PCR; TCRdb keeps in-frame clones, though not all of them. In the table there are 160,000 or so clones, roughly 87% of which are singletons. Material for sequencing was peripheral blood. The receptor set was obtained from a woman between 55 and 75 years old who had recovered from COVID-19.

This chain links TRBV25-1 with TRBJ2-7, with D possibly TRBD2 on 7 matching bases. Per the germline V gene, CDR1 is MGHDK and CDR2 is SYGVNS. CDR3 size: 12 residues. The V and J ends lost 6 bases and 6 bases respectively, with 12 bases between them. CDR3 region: CASSGGPGEQYF. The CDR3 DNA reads TGTGCCAGCAGCGGGGGGCCTGGCGAGCAGTACTTC.

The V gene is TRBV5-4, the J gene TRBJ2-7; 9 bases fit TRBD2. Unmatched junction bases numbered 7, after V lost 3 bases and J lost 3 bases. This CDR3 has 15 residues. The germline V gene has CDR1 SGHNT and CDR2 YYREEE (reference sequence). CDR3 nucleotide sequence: TGTGCCAGCAGCTCCTGGACTAGCGCGGACTACGAGCAGTACTTC. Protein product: CASSSWTSADYEQYF.

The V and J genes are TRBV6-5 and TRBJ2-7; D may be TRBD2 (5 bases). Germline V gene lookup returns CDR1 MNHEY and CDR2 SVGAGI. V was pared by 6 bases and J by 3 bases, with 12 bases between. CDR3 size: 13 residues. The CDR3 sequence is CASRPGLVYEQYF. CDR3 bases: TGTGCCAGCAGACCTGGACTGGTCTACGAGCAGTACTTC.

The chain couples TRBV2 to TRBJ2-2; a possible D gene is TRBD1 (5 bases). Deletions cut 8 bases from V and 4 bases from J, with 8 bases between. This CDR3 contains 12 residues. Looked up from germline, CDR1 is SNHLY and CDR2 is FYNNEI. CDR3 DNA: TGTGCCAGCGGCAGGGTCACCGGGGAGCTGTTTTTT. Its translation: CASGRVTGELFF.

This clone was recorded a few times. The chain's CDR3 is CASSPTPQGAGETQYF. CDR3 nucleotide sequence: TGTGCCAGCAGCCCGACCCCACAGGGGGCTGGAGAGACCCAGTACTTC. This chain uses TRBV7-3 with TRBJ2-5, with 9 bases matching TRBD1. J was trimmed by 4 bases and V by 5 bases; bases with no gene match: 11. This CDR3 has 16 amino acids. In germline, CDR1 is SGHTA, CDR2 FQGTGA. Full variable domain (remainder filled in from reference TRBV7-3 and TRBJ2-5): GAGVSQTPSNKVTEKGKYVELRCDPISGHTALYWYRQSLGQGPEFLIYFQGTGAADDSGLPNDRFFAVRPEGSVSTLKIQRTERGDSAVYLCASSPTPQGAGETQYFGPGTRLLVL.

The CDR3 DNA follows: TGTGCCTGGAGGGTTGACAGGGGTGAAGCTTTCTTT. Translation: CAWRVDRGEAFF. The chain employs TRBV30 and TRBJ1-1; 8 nucleotides match TRBD1. Looked up from germline, CDR1 is GTSNPN and CDR2 is SVGIG (reference sequence). The CDR3 covers 12 residues. The V segment lost 3 bases and the J segment 7 bases; nucleotides outside the gene matches: 4.

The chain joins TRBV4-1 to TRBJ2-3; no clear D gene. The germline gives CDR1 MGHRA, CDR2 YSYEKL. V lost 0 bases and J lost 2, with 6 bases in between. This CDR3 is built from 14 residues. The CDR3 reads CASSQETATDTQYF. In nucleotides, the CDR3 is TGCGCCAGCAGCCAAGAAACTGCCACAGATACGCAGTATTTT.

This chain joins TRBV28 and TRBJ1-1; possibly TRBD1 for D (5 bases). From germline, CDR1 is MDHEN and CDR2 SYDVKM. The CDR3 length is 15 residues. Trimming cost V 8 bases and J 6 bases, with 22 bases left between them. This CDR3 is CASWGGGAGRSEAFF. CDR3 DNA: TGTGCCAGCTGGGGGGGAGGGGCAGGGAGATCTGAAGCTTTCTTT.

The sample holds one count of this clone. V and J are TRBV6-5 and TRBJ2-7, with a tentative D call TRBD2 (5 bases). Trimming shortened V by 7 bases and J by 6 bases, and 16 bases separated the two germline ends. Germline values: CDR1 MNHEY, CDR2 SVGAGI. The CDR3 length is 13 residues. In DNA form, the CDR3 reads TGTGCCAGCAATCCCGAGAGGGTTTCCGAGCAGTACTTC. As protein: CASNPERVSEQYF.

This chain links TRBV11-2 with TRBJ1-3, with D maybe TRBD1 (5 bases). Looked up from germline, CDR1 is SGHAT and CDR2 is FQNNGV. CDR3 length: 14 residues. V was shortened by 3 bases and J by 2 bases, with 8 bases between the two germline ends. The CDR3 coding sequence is TGTGCCAGCAGCTTGGTACAGGCTGGAAACACCATATATTTT. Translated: CASSLVQAGNTIYF.

CDR3 sequence reads: CASSRIDRVGNTIYF. The CDR3 nucleotides read TGTGCCAGCAGCCGGATCGACAGGGTCGGAAACACCATATATTTT. The chain links TRBV5-6 to TRBJ1-3, with 7 nucleotides matching TRBD1. CDR3 length: 15 residues. Germline CDR1 and CDR2: SGHDT and YYEEEE. V trimming: 4 bases; J trimming: 4 bases; junction bases outside the gene matches: 8. The full variable domain, completed using reference TRBV5-6 and TRBJ1-3, is DAGVTQSPTHLIKTRGQQVTLRCSPKSGHDTVSWYQQALGQGPQFIFQYYEEEERQRGNFPDRFSGHQFPNYSSELNVNALLLGDSALYLCASSRIDRVGNTIYFGEGSWLTVV.

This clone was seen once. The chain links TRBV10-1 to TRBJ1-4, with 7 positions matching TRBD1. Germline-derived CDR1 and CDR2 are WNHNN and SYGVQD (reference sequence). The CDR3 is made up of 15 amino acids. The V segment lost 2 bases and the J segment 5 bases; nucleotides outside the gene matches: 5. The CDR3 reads CASSEEGGPNEKLFF. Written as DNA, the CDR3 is TGCGCCAGCAGTGAGGAAGGGGGCCCCAATGAAAAACTGTTTTTT.

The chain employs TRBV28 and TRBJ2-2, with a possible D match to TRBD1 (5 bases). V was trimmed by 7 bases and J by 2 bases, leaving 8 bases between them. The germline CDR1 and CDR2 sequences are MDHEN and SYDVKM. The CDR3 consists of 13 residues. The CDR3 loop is CASTRTNTGELFF. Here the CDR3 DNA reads TGTGCCAGCACCCGGACAAACACCGGGGAGCTGTTTTTT.

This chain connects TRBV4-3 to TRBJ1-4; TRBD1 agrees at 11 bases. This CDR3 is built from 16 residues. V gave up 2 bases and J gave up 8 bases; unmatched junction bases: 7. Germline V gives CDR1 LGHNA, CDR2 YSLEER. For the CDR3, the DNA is TGCGCCAGCAGCCAATCTGGACAGGGGGCCGCCGAAAAACTGTTTTTT. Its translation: CASSQSGQGAAEKLFF.

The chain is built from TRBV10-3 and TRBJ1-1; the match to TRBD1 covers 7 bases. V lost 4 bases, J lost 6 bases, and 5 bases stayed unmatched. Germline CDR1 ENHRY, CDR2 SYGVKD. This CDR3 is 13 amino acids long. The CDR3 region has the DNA TGTGCCATCAGTGCCGGACAGGACCCTGAAGCTTTCTTT. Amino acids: CAISAGQDPEAFF.

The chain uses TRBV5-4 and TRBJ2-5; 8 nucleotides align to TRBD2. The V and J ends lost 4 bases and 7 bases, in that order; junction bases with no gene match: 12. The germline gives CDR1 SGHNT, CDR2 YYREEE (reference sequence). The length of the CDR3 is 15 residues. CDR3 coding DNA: TGTGCCAGCAGCGGGAAGAGCGGGGGCCCAATGACCCAGTACTTC. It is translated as CASSGKSGGPMTQYF.

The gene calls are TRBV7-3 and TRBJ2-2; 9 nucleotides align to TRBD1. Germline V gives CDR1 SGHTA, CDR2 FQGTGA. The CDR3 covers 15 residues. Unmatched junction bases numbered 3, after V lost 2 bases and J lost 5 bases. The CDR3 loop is CASSLPGTGTGELFF. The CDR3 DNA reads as TGTGCCAGCAGCTTACCCGGGACAGGGACCGGGGAGCTGTTTTTT. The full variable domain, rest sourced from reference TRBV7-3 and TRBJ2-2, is GAGVSQTPSNKVTEKGKYVELRCDPISGHTALYWYRQSLGQGPEFLIYFQGTGAADDSGLPNDRFFAVRPEGSVSTLKIQRTERGDSAVYLCASSLPGTGTGELFFGEGSRLTVL.

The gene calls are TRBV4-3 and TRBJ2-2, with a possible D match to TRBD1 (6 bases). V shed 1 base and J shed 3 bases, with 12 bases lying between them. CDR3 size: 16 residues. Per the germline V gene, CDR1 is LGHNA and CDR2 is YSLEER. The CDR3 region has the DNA TGCGCCAGCAGCCAAGGTCAGGGGTCCTACACCGGGGAGCTGTTTTTT. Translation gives CASSQGQGSYTGELFF.

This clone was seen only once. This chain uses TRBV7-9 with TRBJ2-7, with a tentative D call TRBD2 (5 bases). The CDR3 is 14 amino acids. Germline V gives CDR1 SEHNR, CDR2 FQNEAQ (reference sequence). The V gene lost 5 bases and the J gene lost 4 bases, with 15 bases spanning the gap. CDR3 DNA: TGTGCCAGCAGCCCCGGGATAGAAGTGTACGAGCAGTACTTC. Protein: CASSPGIEVYEQYF. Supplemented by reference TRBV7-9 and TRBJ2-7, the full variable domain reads DTGVSQNPRHKITKRGQNVTFRCDPISEHNRLYWYRQTLGQGPEFLTYFQNEAQLEKSRLLSDRFSAERPKGSFSTLEIQRTEQGDSAMYLCASSPGIEVYEQYFGPGTRLTVT.

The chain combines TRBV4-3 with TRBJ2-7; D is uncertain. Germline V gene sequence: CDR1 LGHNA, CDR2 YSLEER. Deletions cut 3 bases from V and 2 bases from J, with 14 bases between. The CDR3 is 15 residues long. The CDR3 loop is CASSHSPGSAYEQYF. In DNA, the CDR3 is TGCGCCAGCAGCCATTCGCCGGGTTCCGCCTACGAGCAGTACTTC.

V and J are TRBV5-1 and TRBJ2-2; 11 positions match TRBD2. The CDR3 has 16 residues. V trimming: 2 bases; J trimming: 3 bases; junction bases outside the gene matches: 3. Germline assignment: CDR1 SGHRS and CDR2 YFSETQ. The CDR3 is CASSFTSGGHTGELFF. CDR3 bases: TGCGCCAGCAGCTTTACTAGCGGGGGACACACCGGGGAGCTGTTTTTT.

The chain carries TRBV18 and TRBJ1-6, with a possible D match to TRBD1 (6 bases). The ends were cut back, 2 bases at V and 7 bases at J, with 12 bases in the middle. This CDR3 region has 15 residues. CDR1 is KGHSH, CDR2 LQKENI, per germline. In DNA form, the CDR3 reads TGTGCCAGCTCACCAATCGCAGGGGACAATTCACCCCTCCACTTT. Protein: CASSPIAGDNSPLHF.

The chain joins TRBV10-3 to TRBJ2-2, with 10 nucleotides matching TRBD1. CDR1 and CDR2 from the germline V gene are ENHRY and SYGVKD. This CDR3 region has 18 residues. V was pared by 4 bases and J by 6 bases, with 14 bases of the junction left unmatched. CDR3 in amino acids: CAISAPGGTGERAGELFF. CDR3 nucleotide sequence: TGTGCCATCAGTGCTCCCGGCGGGACAGGGGAAAGGGCCGGGGAGCTGTTTTTT.

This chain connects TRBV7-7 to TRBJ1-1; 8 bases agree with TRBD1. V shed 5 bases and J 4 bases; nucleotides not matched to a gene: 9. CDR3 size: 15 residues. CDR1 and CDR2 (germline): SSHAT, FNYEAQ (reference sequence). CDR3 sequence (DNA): TGTGCCAGCAGCAGATCCGGACAGGGACCCACTGAAGCTTTCTTT. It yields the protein CASSRSGQGPTEAFF.